The source of this TCR beta chain is a study of blood T cell repertoires in COVID-19 (TCRdb year 2020). The study in broad terms: Samples covering the acute and convalescent phases of COVID-19 were provided by collaborators in the United States, Italy and Spain. The prospective study material was composed of cDNA or gDNA derived from T cells, B-cell-depleted T cells, or PBMCs. Deeply sampled blood TCRbeta repertoires from subjects exposed to, actively infected with, or recovered from COVID-19 were included in the dataset. The repertoires were made available in a free public database intended to serve as a resource for research on the immune response to SARS-CoV-2. The samples were drawn from the first 160 participants of the ongoing ImmuneRACE study and from some 1,300 subjects provided by 6 global collaborators. Nearly every sample came with metadata listing a de-identified subject ID, COVID-19 status, age in years and sex. Where HLA class I and class II types were available, the types were taken from metadata supplied by the sample provider, not from assay-based typing. Study-wide conclusions, independent of this receptor: How much clinical and demographic metadata was included differed by source and by participant, and the metadata was provided uncurated.

From a lookup of the germline V gene, CDR1 and CDR2 are SGHRS and YFSETQ. Including cysteine and phenylalanine, the CDR3 has 17 amino acids. CDR3 DNA only is kept here, 51 bases in frame from base 1. Here V drops 6 bases and J drops 4 bases, and the junction holds 16 bases not matched to any gene. In the case of this clone: The clone's antigen remains unknown. The sample holds no much larger clone one base away, and base qualities are not on file.

Whole blood was collected in K2EDTA tubes by collaborating institutions according to the institutions' own protocols. For TCRbeta analysis, collaborator samples were shipped as frozen whole blood, as isolated PBMCs, or as DNA extracted from either sample type. TCRbeta CDR3 regions were amplified from genomic DNA using the immunoSEQ Assay, a bias-controlled multiplex PCR. Per the original workflow: Within the assay, amplification of reference gene primers was used to estimate how many nucleated cells each sample contained. To quantify the absolute abundance of each unique TCRbeta CDR3 rearrangement, sequence reads were collapsed and filtered. For each sample, productive Simpson clonality was calculated by taking the square root of Simpson's diversity index across productive rearrangements. As stored in TCRdb, this immuneACCESS dataset retains in-frame rearrangements with V and J assigned. A fraction of the clones does not appear; measured against another copy, unresolved V genes explain less than half of the discrepancy, and the remainder lacks a known reason. V and J calls and clone size are as listed in that table; D and trimming were resolved from the DNA. Counted in this sample were 150,000 to 200,000 clones; more than 70% of them appeared once. Jointly, the top ten make up 3.5% to 4.5% of the sample.

The sequence was obtained from a human donor in a cohort sampled during active COVID-19. In this chain, TRBV5-1 is recombined with TRBJ1-1; 9 central bases correspond to TRBD1. The sequenced material came from peripheral blood. The nucleotide sequence reads as follows: TGCGCCAGCACACCGAGGACAGGGGTGTTCATGACCACTGAAGCTTTCTTT. Its translation reads: CASTPRTGVFMTTEAFF. Here the CDR3 is joined to the reference TRBV5-1 and TRBJ1-1 genes, and the full variable domain is: KAGVTQTPRYLIKTRGQQVTLSCSPISGHRSVSWYQQTPGQGLQFLFEYFSETQRNKGNFPGRFSGRQFSNSRSEMNVSTLELGDSALYLCASTPRTGVFMTTEAFFGQGTRLTVV.